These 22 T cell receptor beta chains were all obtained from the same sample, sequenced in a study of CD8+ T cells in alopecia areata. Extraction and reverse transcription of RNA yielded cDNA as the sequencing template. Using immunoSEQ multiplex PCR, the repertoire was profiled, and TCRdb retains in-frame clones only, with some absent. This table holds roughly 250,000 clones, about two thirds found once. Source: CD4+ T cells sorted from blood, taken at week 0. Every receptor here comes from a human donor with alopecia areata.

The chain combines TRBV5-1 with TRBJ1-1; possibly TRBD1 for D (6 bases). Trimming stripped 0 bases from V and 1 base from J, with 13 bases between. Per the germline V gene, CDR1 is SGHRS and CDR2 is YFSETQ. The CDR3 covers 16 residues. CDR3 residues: CASSLEGVRTNTEAFF. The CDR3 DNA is TGCGCCAGCAGCTTGGAGGGGGTCAGAACGAACACTGAAGCTTTCTTT.

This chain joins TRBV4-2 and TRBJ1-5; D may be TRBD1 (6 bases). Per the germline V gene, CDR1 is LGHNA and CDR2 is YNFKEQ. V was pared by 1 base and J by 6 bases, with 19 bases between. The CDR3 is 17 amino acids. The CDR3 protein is CASSQVPLGGISQPQHF. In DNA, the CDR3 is TGTGCCAGCAGCCAAGTTCCCCTAGGGGGAATTAGTCAGCCCCAGCATTTT.

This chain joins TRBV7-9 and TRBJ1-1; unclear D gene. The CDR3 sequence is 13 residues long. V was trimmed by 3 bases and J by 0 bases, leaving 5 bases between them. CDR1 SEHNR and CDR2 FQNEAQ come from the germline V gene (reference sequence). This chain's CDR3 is CASSFTVNTEAFF. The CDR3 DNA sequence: TGTGCCAGCAGCTTTACAGTGAACACTGAAGCTTTCTTT.

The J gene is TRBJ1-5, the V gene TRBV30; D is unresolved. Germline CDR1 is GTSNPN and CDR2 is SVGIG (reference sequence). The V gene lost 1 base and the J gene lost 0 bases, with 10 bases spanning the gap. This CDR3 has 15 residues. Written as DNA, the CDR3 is TGTGCCTGGAGTGGCAGGAGATTTAGCAATCAGCCCCAGCATTTT. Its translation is CAWSGRRFSNQPQHF.

The CDR3 region is CASAATGGSYEQYF. CDR3 coding DNA: TGTGCCAGCGCGGCGACAGGGGGCTCCTACGAGCAGTACTTC. V usage is TRBV5-6 and J usage is TRBJ2-7; TRBD1 matches 9 bases. The germline gives CDR1 SGHDT, CDR2 YYEEEE. This CDR3 comprises 14 residues. V lost 7 bases and J lost 0; bases outside the gene matches: 5.

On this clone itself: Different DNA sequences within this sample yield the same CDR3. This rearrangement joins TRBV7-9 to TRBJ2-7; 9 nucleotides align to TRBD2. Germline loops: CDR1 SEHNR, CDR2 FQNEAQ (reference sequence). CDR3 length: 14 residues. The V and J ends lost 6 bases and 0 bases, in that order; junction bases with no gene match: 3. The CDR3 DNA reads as TGTGCCAGCAGTCTAGCGGGGAGCTCCTACGAGCAGTACTTC. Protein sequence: CASSLAGSSYEQYF.

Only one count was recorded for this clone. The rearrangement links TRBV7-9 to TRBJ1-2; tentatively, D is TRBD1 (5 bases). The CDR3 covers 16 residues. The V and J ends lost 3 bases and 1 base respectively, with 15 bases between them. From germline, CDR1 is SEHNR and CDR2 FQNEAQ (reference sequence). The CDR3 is CASSFDGHLVNYGYTF. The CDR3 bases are TGTGCCAGCAGCTTTGACGGACACTTGGTTAACTATGGCTACACCTTC.

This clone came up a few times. The CDR3, as DNA: TGTGCCAGCAGCGTCGTGGGTGTGGATGAGCAGTTCTTC. It codes for CASSVVGVDEQFF. The rearrangement uses TRBV9 and TRBJ2-1; D uncertain. The CDR3 totals 13 residues. Trimming pared 2 bases from V and 8 bases from J, leaving 11 bases between. Germline loops: CDR1 SGDLS, CDR2 YYNGEE.

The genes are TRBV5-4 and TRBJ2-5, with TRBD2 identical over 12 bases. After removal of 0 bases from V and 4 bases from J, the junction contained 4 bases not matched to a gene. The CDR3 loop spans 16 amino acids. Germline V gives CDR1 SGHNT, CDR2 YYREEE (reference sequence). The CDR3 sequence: CASSLELAGGPETQYF. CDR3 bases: TGTGCCAGCAGCTTGGAACTAGCGGGGGGCCCAGAGACCCAGTACTTC.

CDR3 sequence: CSASLDTEAFF. The CDR3 nucleotides read TGCAGTGCTAGTCTAGACACTGAAGCTTTCTTT. V and J are TRBV20-1 and TRBJ1-1; D unclear. Trimming left V 3 bases short and J 3 bases short, with 5 bases between. CDR3 length: 11 amino acids. Germline CDR1 reads DFQATT; CDR2 reads SNEGSKA (reference sequence).

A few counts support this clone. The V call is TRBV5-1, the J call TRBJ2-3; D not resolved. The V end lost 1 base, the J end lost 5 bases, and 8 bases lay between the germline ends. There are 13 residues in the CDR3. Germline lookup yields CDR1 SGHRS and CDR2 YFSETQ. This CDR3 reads CASSLMVQDTQYF. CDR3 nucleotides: TGCGCCAGCAGCTTGATGGTCCAAGATACGCAGTATTTT.

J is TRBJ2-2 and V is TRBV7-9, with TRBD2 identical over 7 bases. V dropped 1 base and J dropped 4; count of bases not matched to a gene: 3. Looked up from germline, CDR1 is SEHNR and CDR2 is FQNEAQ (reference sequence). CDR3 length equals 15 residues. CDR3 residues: CASSLGDYSTGELFF. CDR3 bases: TGTGCCAGCAGCTTAGGGGACTACTCCACCGGGGAGCTGTTTTTT.

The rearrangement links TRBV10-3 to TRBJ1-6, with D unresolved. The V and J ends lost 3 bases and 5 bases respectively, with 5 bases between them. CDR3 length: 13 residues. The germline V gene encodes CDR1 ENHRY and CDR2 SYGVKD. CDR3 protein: CAISDSHNSPLHF. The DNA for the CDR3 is TGTGCCATCAGTGACTCTCATAATTCACCCCTCCACTTT.

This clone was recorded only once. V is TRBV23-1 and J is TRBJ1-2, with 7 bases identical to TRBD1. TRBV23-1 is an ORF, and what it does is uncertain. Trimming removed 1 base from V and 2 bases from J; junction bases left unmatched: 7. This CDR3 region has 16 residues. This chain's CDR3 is CASSQFWQGENYGYTF. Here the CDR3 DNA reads TGCGCCAGCAGTCAATTCTGGCAGGGGGAGAACTATGGCTACACCTTC.

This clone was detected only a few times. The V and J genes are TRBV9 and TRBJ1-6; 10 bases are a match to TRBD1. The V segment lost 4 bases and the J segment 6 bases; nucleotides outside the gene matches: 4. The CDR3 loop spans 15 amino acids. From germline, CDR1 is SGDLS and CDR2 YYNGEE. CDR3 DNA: TGTGCCAGCAGCACTGGACAGGGGGGTAATTCACCCCTCCACTTT. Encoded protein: CASSTGQGGNSPLHF. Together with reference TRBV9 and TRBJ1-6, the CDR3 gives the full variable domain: DSGVTQTPKHLITATGQRVTLRCSPRSGDLSVYWYQQSLDQGLQFLIQYYNGEERAKGNILERFSAQQFPDLHSELNLSSLELGDSALYFCASSTGQGGNSPLHFGNGTRLTVT.

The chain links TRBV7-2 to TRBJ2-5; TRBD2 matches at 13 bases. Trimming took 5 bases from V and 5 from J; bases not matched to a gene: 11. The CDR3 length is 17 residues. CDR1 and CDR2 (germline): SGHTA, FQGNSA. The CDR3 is CASSSGLAGASAETQYF. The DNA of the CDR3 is TGTGCCAGCAGCAGCGGACTAGCGGGGGCCTCCGCTGAGACCCAGTACTTC.

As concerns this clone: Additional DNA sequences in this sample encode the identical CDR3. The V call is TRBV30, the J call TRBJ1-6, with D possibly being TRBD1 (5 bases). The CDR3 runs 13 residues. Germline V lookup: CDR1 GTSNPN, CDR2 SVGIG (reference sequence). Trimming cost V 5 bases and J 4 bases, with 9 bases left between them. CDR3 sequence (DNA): TGTGCCTGGTCTCCAGGGTATAATTCACCCCTCCACTTT. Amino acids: CAWSPGYNSPLHF.

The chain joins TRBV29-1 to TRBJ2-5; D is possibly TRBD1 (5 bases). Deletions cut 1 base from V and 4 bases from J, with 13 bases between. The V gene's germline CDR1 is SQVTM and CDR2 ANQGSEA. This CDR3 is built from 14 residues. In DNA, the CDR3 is TGCAGCGTTGAAGGACAGTTCGACCGAGAGACCCAGTACTTC. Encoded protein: CSVEGQFDRETQYF. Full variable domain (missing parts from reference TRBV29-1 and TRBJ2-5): SAVISQKPSRDICQRGTSLTIQCQVDSQVTMMFWYRQQPGQSLTLIATANQGSEATYESGFVIDKFPISRPNLTFSTLTVSNMSPEDSSIYLCSVEGQFDRETQYFGPGTRLLVL.

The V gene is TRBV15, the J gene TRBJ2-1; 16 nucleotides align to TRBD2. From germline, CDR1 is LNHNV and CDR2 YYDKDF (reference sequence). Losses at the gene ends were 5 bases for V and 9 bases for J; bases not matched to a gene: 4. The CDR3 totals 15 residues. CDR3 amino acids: CATSRGLAGGPEQFF. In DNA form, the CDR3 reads TGTGCCACCAGCCGGGGACTAGCGGGGGGGCCTGAGCAGTTCTTC.

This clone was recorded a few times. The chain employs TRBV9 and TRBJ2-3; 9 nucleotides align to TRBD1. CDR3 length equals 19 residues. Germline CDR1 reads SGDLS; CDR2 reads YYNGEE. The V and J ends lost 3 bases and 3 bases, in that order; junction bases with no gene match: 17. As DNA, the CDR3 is TGTGCCAGCAGCGCCGATTACAACAGGGGGCGCGTAGTAACAGATACGCAGTATTTT. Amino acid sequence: CASSADYNRGRVVTDTQYF. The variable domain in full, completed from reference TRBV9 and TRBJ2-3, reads DSGVTQTPKHLITATGQRVTLRCSPRSGDLSVYWYQQSLDQGLQFLIQYYNGEERAKGNILERFSAQQFPDLHSELNLSSLELGDSALYFCASSADYNRGRVVTDTQYFGPGTRLTVL.

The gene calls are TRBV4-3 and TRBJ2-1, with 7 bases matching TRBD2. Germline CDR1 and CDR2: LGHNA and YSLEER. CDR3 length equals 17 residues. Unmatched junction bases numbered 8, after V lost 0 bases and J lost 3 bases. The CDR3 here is CASSQDGAGVYYNEQFF. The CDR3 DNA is TGCGCCAGCAGCCAAGATGGGGCGGGGGTCTACTACAATGAGCAGTTCTTC.

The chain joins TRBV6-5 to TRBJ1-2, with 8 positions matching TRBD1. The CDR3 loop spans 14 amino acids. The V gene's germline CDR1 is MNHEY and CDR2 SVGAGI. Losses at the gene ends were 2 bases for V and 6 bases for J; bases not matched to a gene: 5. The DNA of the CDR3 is TGTGCCAGCAGTTACCGGGACAGGTTTAATGGCTACACCTTC. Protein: CASSYRDRFNGYTF.